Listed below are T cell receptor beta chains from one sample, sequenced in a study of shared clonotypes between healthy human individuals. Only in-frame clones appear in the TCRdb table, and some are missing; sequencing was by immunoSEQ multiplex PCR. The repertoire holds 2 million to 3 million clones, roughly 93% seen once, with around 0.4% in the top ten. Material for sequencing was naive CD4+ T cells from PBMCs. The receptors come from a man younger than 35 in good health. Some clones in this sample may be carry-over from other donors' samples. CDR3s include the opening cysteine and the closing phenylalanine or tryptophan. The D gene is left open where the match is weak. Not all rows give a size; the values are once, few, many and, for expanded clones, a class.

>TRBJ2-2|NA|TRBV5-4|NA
TGTGCCAGCAGCTTGGCCGGGATGAACACCGGGGAGCTGTTTTTT
CASSLAGMNTGELFF
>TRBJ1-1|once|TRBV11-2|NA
TGTGCCAGCAGCTTAGCTCTCGCTTTCTACACTGAAGCTTTCTTT
CASSLALAFYTEAFF
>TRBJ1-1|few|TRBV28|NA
TGTGCCAGCGCGACCAATTGGTGGGCTTTCTTT
CASATNWWAFF
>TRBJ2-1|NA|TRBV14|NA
TGTGCCAGCAGCCAAACTAGCCCCCATGAGCAGTTCTTC
CASSQTSPHEQFF
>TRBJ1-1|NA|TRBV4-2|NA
TGTGCCAGCAGCCAGCCCCGGGAGAACACTGAAGCTTTCTTT
CASSQPRENTEAFF
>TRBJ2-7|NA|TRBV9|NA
TGTGCCAGCAGCGTAGCGGACAGCTCCCACGAGCAGTACTTC
CASSVADSSHEQYF
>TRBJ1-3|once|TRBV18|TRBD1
TGTGCCAGCGAACAACGGACAGGGGGCACCTCTGGAAACACCATATATTTT
CASEQRTGGTSGNTIYF
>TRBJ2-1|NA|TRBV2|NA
TGTGCCACCAGAAGCAACCCAACGGGGGATGAGCAGTTCTTC
CATRSNPTGDEQFF
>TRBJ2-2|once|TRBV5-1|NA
TGCGCCAGCAGCCGATACCCGAACACCGGGGAGCTGTTTTTT
CASSRYPNTGELFF
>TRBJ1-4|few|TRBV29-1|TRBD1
TGCAGCGTTAGGAACAGGGGGGGTGAAAAACTGTTTTTT
CSVRNRGGEKLFF
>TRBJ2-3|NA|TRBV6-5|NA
TGTGCCAGCAGTTACGGACGGATCACAGATACGCAGTATTTT
CASSYGRITDTQYF
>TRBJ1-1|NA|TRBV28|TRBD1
TGTGCCAGCCCCCCCGGGACAGGGTACGCTGAAGCTTTCTTT
CASPPGTGYAEAFF
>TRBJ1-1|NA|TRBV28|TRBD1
TGTGCCAGCCCCTCCAGGGGGGTATTGAACACTGAAGCTTTCTTT
CASPSRGVLNTEAFF
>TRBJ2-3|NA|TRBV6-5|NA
TGTGCCAGCAGGCCCGGGAGACGCTCAGATACGCAGTATTTT
CASRPGRRSDTQYF
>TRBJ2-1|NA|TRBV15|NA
TGTGCCACCAGCAGAGATAAGGGGGGGTTTTATGAGCAGTTCTTC
CATSRDKGGFYEQFF
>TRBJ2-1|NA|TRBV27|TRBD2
TGTGCCAGCAGTTTAACACTAGCGGGCGTCAATGAGCAGTTCTTC
CASSLTLAGVNEQFF
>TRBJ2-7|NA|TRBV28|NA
TGTGCCAGCAGTTTATGGCCCCGCGAGCAGTACTTC
CASSLWPREQYF
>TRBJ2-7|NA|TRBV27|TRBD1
TGTGCCAGCAGTCCCCGGGACAGGGGTTTGTACGAGCAGTACTTC
CASSPRDRGLYEQYF
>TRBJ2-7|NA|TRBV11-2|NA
TGTGCCAGCAGCTTATCACCACCCTACGAGCAGTACTTC
CASSLSPPYEQYF
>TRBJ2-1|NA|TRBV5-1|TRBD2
TGCGCCAGCAGCTTGGAGGGCGGGAGGAACAATGAGCAGTTCTTC
CASSLEGGRNNEQFF
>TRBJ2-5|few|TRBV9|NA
TGTGCCAGCAGCGTAGGGGGGGAAGAGACCCAGTACTTC
CASSVGGEETQYF
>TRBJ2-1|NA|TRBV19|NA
TGTGCCAGTAAGTTTATTGCGGCCGGGAATGAGCAGTTCTTC
CASKFIAAGNEQFF
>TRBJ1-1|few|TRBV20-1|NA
TGCAGTGCTAGAGGTAGGACTGAAGCTTTCTTT
CSARGRTEAFF